The T cell receptor (beta chain) under discussion was sequenced for a study of cytomegalovirus exposure and HLA in healthy donors. Whole-study findings and limits: The authors enumerated over 150 TCR beta chains as linked to cytomegalovirus. There were a few CMV-associated chains whose specificity for CMV antigens was confirmed in vitro. Rarity marked most TCR sequences, yet some public TCRs occurred in many donors.

Separation from the roughly 700-subject first cohort characterized the 120-subject validation cohort, to which the donors belonged. CDR1 is SGHDN and CDR2 is FVKESK in the germline V gene. The CDR3 totals 17 residues. The V and J ends lost 0 bases and 5 bases respectively, with 18 bases between them. TCRdb's copy holds only in-frame clones and misses some; the assay was immunoSEQ multiplex PCR. The table has approximately 210,000 clones, roughly 88% seen once; the top ten hold approximately 1.5%. Comments on this clone: Its cognate antigen is unknown.

Material for sequencing was PBMCs. J is TRBJ2-3 and V is TRBV14, with unresolved D. The sequence was collected from a woman aged 18-29 years in good health and CMV-seronegative. In DNA form, the CDR3 reads TGTGCCAGCAGCCAAGAGGTAGAAGTGACCCCGGGAGATACGCAGTATTTT. Residues: CASSQEVEVTPGDTQYF.